This T cell receptor (beta chain) was identified during a study of T cells in Graves' hyperthyroidism and ophthalmopathy. Trimming cost V 4 bases and J 6 bases, with 18 bases left between them. This CDR3 is built from 15 residues. The germline V gene encodes CDR1 SNHLY and CDR2 FYNNEI. TCR beta CDR3 regions were amplified from RNA transcripts. HTBI primers drove first-round RT-PCR of the TCR CDR3. TCRdb reanalysed the multiplex PCR reads using MiXCR and keeps one entry per CDR3 protein. The data show approximately 510,000 distinct CDR3 sequences, more than 20% seen once. The sequenced sample consisted of blood. The chain employs TRBV2 and TRBJ1-1; unclear D gene. This TCR derives from a man aged 18 to 29 with Graves' hyperthyroidism. CDR3 loop: CASSAVRTPGAEAFF. In DNA, the CDR3 is TGTGCCAGCAGTGCAGTGAGGACCCCTGGGGCTGAAGCTTTCTTT. Looking up the rest from reference TRBV2 and TRBJ1-1 gives the full variable domain: EPEVTQTPSHQVTQMGQEVILRCVPISNHLYFYWYRQILGQKVEFLVSFYNNEISEKSEIFDDQFSVERPDGSNFTLKIRSTKLEDSAMYFCASSAVRTPGAEAFFGQGTRLTVV.